The 12 T cell receptor beta chains below come from one sample, sequenced in a study of cytomegalovirus exposure and HLA in healthy donors (TCRdb year 2017). The library was built by means of the immunoSEQ multiplex PCR assay. A mixture of 60 forward primers for TCR Vbeta segments and 13 reverse primers for TCR Jbeta segments was used in the multiplex PCR. TCRdb re-hosts the immuneACCESS table, in-frame sequences only. Its copies lack some clones; in the studies checked, an unresolved V gene accounts for under half of them, and the cause for the rest is not known. In this sample the table shows 150,000 to 200,000 clones, roughly 80% of which occur a single time. The ten largest clonotypes hold about 12% of the sample. The sequencing sample was made of PBMCs. The receptors were sampled from a woman aged 50 to 60 in good health and CMV-seropositive.

The V and J genes are TRBV2 and TRBJ2-6; TRBD1 agrees at 10 bases. V lost 2 bases to trimming and J lost 2 bases; unmatched junction nucleotides: 6. The germline CDR1 and CDR2 sequences are SNHLY and FYNNEI. This CDR3 region has 18 residues. The CDR3 reads CASSEWGQGIAGANVLTF. The CDR3 nucleotides read TGTGCCAGCAGTGAATGGGGACAGGGGATAGCTGGGGCCAACGTCCTGACTTTC.

This chain links TRBV18 with TRBJ2-7; a weak D match, TRBD1 (5 bases). The CDR3 totals 17 residues. CDR1 and CDR2 from the germline V gene are KGHSH and LQKENI. V lost 2 bases and J lost 7, with 24 bases in between. The CDR3 is CASSPIRSEQGVREQYF. For the CDR3, the DNA is TGTGCCAGCTCACCAATTCGATCGGAGCAGGGTGTCCGGGAGCAGTACTTC. The full variable domain, completed using reference TRBV18 and TRBJ2-7, is NAGVMQNPRHLVRRRGQEARLRCSPMKGHSHVYWYRQLPEEGLKFMVYLQKENIIDESGMPKERFSAEFPKEGPSILRIQQVVRGDSAAYFCASSPIRSEQGVREQYFGPGTRLTVT.

About this clone itself: One junction end does not reproduce the germline sequence, and a read error may be involved. The rearrangement uses TRBV2 and TRBJ1-1, with D possibly TRBD1 on 6 matching bases. Germline assignment: CDR1 SNHLY and CDR2 FYNNEI. CDR3 length: 11 residues. CDR3 in DNA: TGCGATTCGGCAGGGGTAACTGAAGCTTTCTTT. This translates into CDSAGVTEAFF.

This clone appeared once. V and J are TRBV4-1 and TRBJ1-4, with TRBD1 identical over 7 bases. Germline V gene sequence: CDR1 MGHRA, CDR2 YSYEKL. CDR3 length: 17 residues. With 1 base clipped from V and 0 bases from J, the junction kept 5 bases outside the gene matches. The CDR3 DNA is TGCGCCAGCAGCCAAGCACCCGGGACAGCAACTAATGAAAAACTGTTTTTT. Encoded protein: CASSQAPGTATNEKLFF.

This chain joins TRBV27 and TRBJ1-1, with D perhaps matching TRBD1 (5 bases). The CDR3 is 13 residues long. V was cut by 2 bases and J by 3 bases, with 7 bases left in between. In germline, CDR1 is MNHEY, CDR2 SMNVEV (reference sequence). CDR3 DNA: TGTGCCAGCAGTTTACAGGGCCACACTGAAGCTTTCTTT. This translates into CASSLQGHTEAFF.

V and J are TRBV27 and TRBJ2-7, with D possibly being TRBD1 (6 bases). The germline V and J ends were trimmed by 2 bases and 0 bases, with 11 bases remaining between them. The CDR3 contains 15 residues. The germline V gene encodes CDR1 MNHEY and CDR2 SMNVEV (reference sequence). The CDR3, as DNA: TGTGCCAGCAGTTTAAGGTCAGGGGCCTCCTACGAGCAGTACTTC. Amino acid sequence: CASSLRSGASYEQYF.

The V and J genes are TRBV5-6 and TRBJ1-2; D not resolved. CDR3 size: 13 residues. Germline V gives CDR1 SGHDT, CDR2 YYEEEE. V lost 2 bases and J lost 0, with 5 bases in between. The CDR3 region has the DNA TGTGCCAGCAGCTTTACAGCTAACTATGGCTACACCTTC. Protein sequence: CASSFTANYGYTF.

CDR3 region: CASSLAFIGGVETQYF. The CDR3 DNA follows: TGCGCCAGCAGCTTGGCCTTTATAGGCGGAGTAGAGACCCAGTACTTC. The chain uses TRBV5-1 and TRBJ2-5; D uncertain. Trimming pared 0 bases from V and 4 bases from J, leaving 16 bases between. From germline, CDR1 is SGHRS and CDR2 YFSETQ. The CDR3 is made up of 16 amino acids.

The chain carries TRBV19 and TRBJ1-1; D gene ambiguous. V dropped 2 bases and J dropped 0 bases, with 10 bases sitting between them. The CDR3 spans 15 residues. The germline V gene has CDR1 LNHDA and CDR2 SQIVND (reference sequence). The CDR3 region has the DNA TGTGCCAGTAGTATAACGGCAGGTATGAACACTGAAGCTTTCTTT. Translated: CASSITAGMNTEAFF.

This clone was observed a single time. The genes are TRBV5-1 and TRBJ2-6; weak D call: TRBD1 (6 bases). The V gene's germline CDR1 is SGHRS and CDR2 YFSETQ. The CDR3 is 15 residues long. Trimming took off 4 bases at V and 8 bases at J, with 16 bases between the two ends. The CDR3 protein is CASSPSGQPTNVLTF. CDR3 in DNA: TGCGCCAGCAGCCCTTCGGGACAACCTACCAACGTCCTGACTTTC. Full variable domain (rest looked up from reference TRBV5-1 and TRBJ2-6): KAGVTQTPRYLIKTRGQQVTLSCSPISGHRSVSWYQQTPGQGLQFLFEYFSETQRNKGNFPGRFSGRQFSNSRSEMNVSTLELGDSALYLCASSPSGQPTNVLTFGAGSRLTVL.

This chain uses TRBV30 with TRBJ1-2, with TRBD1 as a possible D gene (6 bases). The CDR3 covers 13 residues. Germline CDR1 GTSNPN, CDR2 SVGIG (reference sequence). V lost 1 base and J lost 7, with 13 bases in between. DNA of the CDR3: TGTGCCTGGAGTGCCCACAGGGTTGGTGGCTACACCTTC. Protein product: CAWSAHRVGGYTF.

Only a few counts were recorded for this clone. The chain is built from TRBV5-4 and TRBJ2-7; TRBD1 might be the D (6 bases). V shed 0 bases and J shed 4 bases, with 14 bases lying between them. The CDR3 has 15 amino acids. Germline V CDR1 and CDR2: SGHNT, YYREEE (reference sequence). The CDR3: CASSLVKGDPYEQYF. For the CDR3, the DNA is TGTGCCAGCAGCTTGGTTAAGGGGGACCCTTACGAGCAGTACTTC.